A selection of T cell receptor beta chains follows, all from one sample in a study of cytomegalovirus exposure and HLA in healthy donors. Repertoires were generated with immunoSEQ multiplex PCR, while TCRdb's copy carries only in-frame clones and drops some. The sample yields under 95,000 clones, 77% seen once. Sequencing was performed on PBMCs. The receptor source for this set is a boy younger than 18 in good health and CMV-seronegative. CDR3s include the opening cysteine and the closing phenylalanine or tryptophan. D genes are given only for firm matches.

TRBJ1-6,NA,TRBV30,CAWRAGSRLNSPLHF,TGTGCCTGGAGGGCGGGATCCCGTTTAAATTCACCCCTCCACTTT
TRBJ2-6,TRBD2,TRBV2,CASRRSGGLAGANVLTF,TGTGCCAGCAGGAGGAGCGGGGGACTGGCTGGGGCCAACGTCCTGACTTTC
TRBJ2-4,TRBD1,TRBV9,CASSYQGADKNIQYF,TGTGCCAGCAGCTATCAGGGGGCGGACAAAAACATTCAGTACTTC
TRBJ2-7,NA,TRBV11-2,CASSLVWQGGNEQYF,TGTGCCAGCAGCTTAGTATGGCAGGGAGGAAACGAGCAGTACTTC
TRBJ2-1,TRBD1,TRBV19,CATGRDSSYNEQFF,TGTGCCACCGGTAGGGACAGCTCCTACAATGAGCAGTTCTTC
TRBJ1-2,NA,TRBV7-9,CASSLRDTYGYTF,TGTGCCAGCAGCTTACGGGACACCTATGGCTACACCTTC
TRBJ1-2,TRBD1,TRBV30,CAWSEGTGYGYTF,TGTGCCTGGAGTGAAGGGACAGGGTATGGCTACACCTTC
TRBJ2-7,NA,TRBV5-1,CASSNTGRAYEQYF,TGCGCCAGCAGCAACACAGGGCGGGCCTACGAGCAGTACTTC
TRBJ1-5,NA,TRBV7-2,CASSLPGRWPQHF,TGTGCCAGCAGCTTGCCAGGGAGGTGGCCCCAGCATTTT
TRBJ2-1,TRBD1,TRBV28,CASSSPRQGADEQFF,TGTGCCAGCAGTTCTCCGAGACAGGGGGCAGATGAGCAGTTCTTC
TRBJ2-5,NA,TRBV27,CASSLYTGVEETQYF,TGTGCCAGCAGTTTATACACGGGGGTAGAAGAGACCCAGTACTTC
TRBJ1-2,TRBD1,TRBV2,CASSDVLGQGGLGYTF,TGTGCCAGCAGTGATGTTTTGGGACAGGGGGGTTTAGGCTACACCTTC
TRBJ1-4,NA,TRBV5-1,CASNREPGEKLFF,TGCGCCAGCAACCGTGAACCCGGTGAAAAACTGTTTTTT
TRBJ1-1,NA,TRBV5-1,CASGPLGQVNTEAFF,TGCGCCAGCGGACCCCTGGGACAAGTGAACACTGAAGCTTTCTTT